The rows below give T cell receptor beta chains drawn from one sample of a study of response to subunit inactivated influenza vaccine. A single record per CDR3 protein comes from TCRdb applying MiXCR to the RT-PCR reads. The sample carries about 190,000 distinct CDR3 sequences, approximately 14% recorded once. The source was CD8+ T cells sorted from PBMCs, collected around 5 days after vaccination. Receptors were obtained from a man aged 50 to 60 who received an inactivated influenza vaccine. Each CDR3 is given with its conserved first and last residue. D genes are given only for firm matches. Clone size, where shown, is once, few, many, or a class for clones that have expanded.

J	V	size	D	DNA	CDR3
TRBJ1-2	TRBV14	many	TRBD1	TGTGCCAGCAGCCACGGGACAGGGTATCATGGCTACACCTTC	CASSHGTGYHGYTF
TRBJ2-7	TRBV20-1	few	TRBD2	TGCAGTTCATTAAGCGGGAGTGAGTACGAGCAGTACTTC	CSSLSGSEYEQYF
TRBJ2-2	TRBV12-3/TRBV12-4	-	-	TGTGCCAGCAGCCCCCTCTTAGCCACCGGGGAGCTGTTTTTT	CASSPLLATGELFF
TRBJ2-7	TRBV5-1	few	-	TGCGCCAGCAGCGAAGGGGGGTCCTACGAGCAGTACTTC	CASSEGGSYEQYF
TRBJ2-3	TRBV7-9	many	-	TGTGCCAGCCTCGGGGTTACTAGCACAGATACGCAGTATTTT	CASLGVTSTDTQYF
TRBJ1-2	TRBV6-6	-	-	TGTGCCAGCAGTTACTCGACGGAGGGCTACACCTTC	CASSYSTEGYTF
TRBJ2-3	TRBV7-2	-	TRBD2	TGTGCCAGCAGCGCCGGACTAGCGGGGGGCTCCACAGATACGCAGTATTTT	CASSAGLAGGSTDTQYF
TRBJ2-7	TRBV5-6	few	-	TGTGCCAGCAGCTTGATTAAGTACGAGCAGTACTTC	CASSLIKYEQYF
TRBJ1-1	TRBV3-1	-	TRBD1	TGTGCCAGCAGCCAAGTCGGGACAGCGAACACTGAAGCTTTCTTT	CASSQVGTANTEAFF
TRBJ2-3	TRBV27	few	TRBD2	TGTGCCAGCAGTTTACTAGCGGCCTCCACAGATACGCAGTATTTT	CASSLLAASTDTQYF
TRBJ2-1	TRBV20-1	few	TRBD2	TGCAGTGCTAGACCTCCGGGACTAGCGGCCTACAATGAGCAGTTCTTC	CSARPPGLAAYNEQFF
TRBJ2-5	TRBV12-3/TRBV12-4	-	-	TGTGCCAGCAGTCAGTGGCGGGGAGAGACCCAGTACTTC	CASSQWRGETQYF
TRBJ2-7	TRBV4-3	-	-	TGCGCCAGCAGCCAAGTGGGCAGGGGATTCTACGAGCAGTACTTC	CASSQVGRGFYEQYF
TRBJ2-1	TRBV6-1	many	-	TGTGCCAGCAGTCCACCGTCGACAGTCAACAATGAGCAGTTCTTC	CASSPPSTVNNEQFF
TRBJ2-3	TRBV6-5	few	-	TGTGCCAGCAGTTACTCCGATAGTCTCACAGATACGCAGTATTTT	CASSYSDSLTDTQYF
TRBJ2-3	TRBV29-1	-	TRBD1	TGCAGCGTCCCGGGACAGGGGTTCACAGATACGCAGTATTTT	CSVPGQGFTDTQYF
TRBJ2-7	TRBV25-1	once	-	TGTGCCAGCAGCCCACTGCGGGCCTACGAGCAGTACTTC	CASSPLRAYEQYF
TRBJ1-5	TRBV20-1	few	-	TGCAGTGCTAGAGAAGTAGGCCAGAGCAATCAGCCCCAGCATTTT	CSAREVGQSNQPQHF
TRBJ2-5	TRBV30	-	-	TGTGCCTGGAGTGTATTCTGGCCCGCTGAGACCCAGTACTTC	CAWSVFWPAETQYF
TRBJ2-2	TRBV6-5	-	TRBD1	TGTGCCAGCAGTTACTCCACAGGGGTCGGGGAGCTGTTTTTT	CASSYSTGVGELFF
TRBJ2-1	TRBV7-6	-	-	TGTGCCAGCAGCTTAGCTTCTAGGGGAGATGAGCAGTTCTTC	CASSLASRGDEQFF
TRBJ1-1	TRBV20-1	few	TRBD1	TGCAGTGCTAGAGGCAGGGGGCCTGGCGGGACTGAAGCTTTCTTT	CSARGRGPGGTEAFF
TRBJ2-3	TRBV25-1	few	TRBD1	TGTGCCAGCACAGGACAGGGAGCCAGTCTAGTGACGCAGTATTTT	CASTGQGASLVTQYF
TRBJ2-1	TRBV20-1	many	-	TGCAGTGCTAGCGGATTCCGAGATGAGCAGTTCTTC	CSASGFRDEQFF
TRBJ2-1	TRBV7-9	few	-	TGTGCCAGCAGCTTAGCGCAGGGAACCCCTTACAATGAGCAGTTCTTC	CASSLAQGTPYNEQFF
TRBJ1-5	TRBV7-8	few	-	TGTGCCAGCAGCGCCTCGTGGGGAGGGGTCCACAATCAGCCCCAGCATTTT	CASSASWGGVHNQPQHF
TRBJ2-3	TRBV11-2	-	TRBD2	TGTGCCAGCAGAAGAGCGGGGGGGCCGAAAGATACGCAGTATTTT	CASRRAGGPKDTQYF
TRBJ2-7	TRBV28	few	-	TGTGCCAGCAGTCCCAGGCCATACTCCTACGAGCAGTACTTC	CASSPRPYSYEQYF
TRBJ2-1	TRBV12-3/TRBV12-4	few	-	TGTGCCAGCAGTTTTCCGGGCAGGGGCTACAATGAGCAGTTCTTC	CASSFPGRGYNEQFF
TRBJ1-1	TRBV20-1	-	-	TGCAGTGCTAGAGATAGGAGGACTGAAGCTTTCTTT	CSARDRRTEAFF
TRBJ2-7	TRBV4-3	-	TRBD1	TGCGCCAGCAGCCTCAAGACAGGGGACCCCTCCTACGAGCAGTACTTC	CASSLKTGDPSYEQYF
TRBJ2-7	TRBV7-2	-	TRBD2	TGTGCCAGCAGCTTAGTCGCTAGCGGCTCCTACGAGCAGTACTTC	CASSLVASGSYEQYF
TRBJ2-1	TRBV27	few	-	TGTGCCAGCAGTCCCTTGGGGAGTGGTTCCTACAATGAGCAGTTCTTC	CASSPLGSGSYNEQFF
TRBJ1-2	TRBV7-9	many	-	TGTGCCAGCAGGCGAGAGGGGTTGAACTATGGCTACACCTTC	CASRREGLNYGYTF
TRBJ2-3	TRBV7-2	many	TRBD2	TGTGCCAGCAGCTTCGCAGGACTAGCGGGGGGGCTGACAGATACGCAGTATTTT	CASSFAGLAGGLTDTQYF
TRBJ2-5	TRBV5-1	-	-	TGCGCCAGCAGCCTGAAGGGAGAGACCCAGTACTTC	CASSLKGETQYF
TRBJ2-5	TRBV5-6	few	-	TGTGCCAGCAGCTTGGTACAGGAAGGGGAGACCCAGTACTTC	CASSLVQEGETQYF
TRBJ2-1	TRBV7-6	-	TRBD1	TGTGCCAGCAGCTTAGGGGACAGGAATTACAATGAGCAGTTCTTC	CASSLGDRNYNEQFF
TRBJ2-5	TRBV6-2/TRBV6-3	many	-	TGTGCCAGCAGTTACTTCCTAAAAGAGACCCAGTACTTC	CASSYFLKETQYF
TRBJ1-5	TRBV6-2/TRBV6-3	many	-	TGTGCCAACTACTCAAGGGGTTATAGCAATCAGCCCCAGCATTTT	CANYSRGYSNQPQHF
TRBJ2-1	TRBV30	-	-	TGTGCCTGGAGTGTAGGGGGGGGGTACAATGAGCAGTTCTTC	CAWSVGGGYNEQFF
TRBJ1-2	TRBV29-1	-	TRBD1	TGCAGCGTTGACAGGGGGCCGTCTTACGGCTACACCTTC	CSVDRGPSYGYTF
TRBJ2-7	TRBV13	few	-	TGTGCCAGCAGCATACTAACCCCAGAAAGGGGAAGATACGAGCAGTACTTC	CASSILTPERGRYEQYF
TRBJ1-1	TRBV11-2	-	-	TGTGCCAGCAGCTTACAGGGCCACACTGAAGCTTTCTTT	CASSLQGHTEAFF
TRBJ2-2	TRBV29-1	few	-	TGCAGCGTCGAACTGAACACCGGGGAGCTGTTTTTT	CSVELNTGELFF
TRBJ2-2	TRBV2	few	TRBD1	TGTGCCAGCCAGACAGGGGGCAACACCGGGGAGCTGTTTTTT	CASQTGGNTGELFF
TRBJ2-5	TRBV7-9	-	-	TGTGCCAGCATCCCCACCCGTCAAGAGACCCAGTACTTC	CASIPTRQETQYF
TRBJ2-1	TRBV9	few	TRBD2	TGTGCCAGCAGCTCCTATAGCGGGAGTGCCAATGAGCAGTTCTTC	CASSSYSGSANEQFF
TRBJ2-3	TRBV3-1	-	TRBD2	TGTGCCAGCAGCTTGAGCAGGGTTAGCGGGAGCACAGATACGCAGTATTTT	CASSLSRVSGSTDTQYF
TRBJ2-3	TRBV7-9	-	TRBD2	TGTGCCAGCAGCATAAGCGGGATTTGGGATACGCAGTATTTT	CASSISGIWDTQYF
TRBJ2-5	TRBV7-8	few	-	TGTGCCAGCAGCCGTCCGTTAGGGCTGGGTAGGGAGACCCAGTACTTC	CASSRPLGLGRETQYF
TRBJ2-3	TRBV10-3	few	TRBD2	TGTGCCATCAGTGGCCTAGCGGGAGCGGATACGCAGTATTTT	CAISGLAGADTQYF
TRBJ2-1	TRBV12-3/TRBV12-4	few	-	TGTGCCAGCAGTTTTTCGACAGGCCCTGAGCAGTTCTTC	CASSFSTGPEQFF
TRBJ1-2	TRBV6-5	-	TRBD1	TGTGCCAGCAGTTACTACTCAGGGGGCGGGGATGGCTACACCTTC	CASSYYSGGGDGYTF
TRBJ1-6	TRBV20-1	-	TRBD1	TGCAGTGCTAGAGATAGGGGGCAGGGGGTGTATTCACCCCTCCACTTT	CSARDRGQGVYSPLHF
TRBJ2-7	TRBV6-1	-	-	TGTGCCAGTGGAGGCGGTAGCTCCTACGAGCAGTACTTC	CASGGGSSYEQYF
TRBJ1-2	TRBV12-3/TRBV12-4	many	-	TGTGCCAGCAGACACACAGGTCCCGATGGCTACACCTTC	CASRHTGPDGYTF
TRBJ2-5	TRBV7-9	few	TRBD1	TGTGCCAGCAGCTTACCTGGGACAGGAGACGAGACCCAGTACTTC	CASSLPGTGDETQYF